The 16 T cell receptor beta chains below were found in one sample sequenced in a study of T cell responses to AZD1222 COVID-19 vaccine. TCRdb keeps only in-frame clones here, not all; method: immunoSEQ multiplex PCR. Of about 140,000 clones listed, under 95% are singletons. The specimen was peripheral blood, collected 28 days after the second dose of the MenACWY control vaccine. Source of these receptors: an adult who received the MenACWY meningococcal vaccine as a control.

The V and J genes are TRBV6-6 and TRBJ1-5; the match to TRBD1 covers 7 bases. Trimming at V came to 2 bases and at J to 1 base, leaving 5 bases not matched to a gene. CDR1 MNHNY and CDR2 SVGAGI come from the germline V gene (reference sequence). There are 16 residues in the CDR3. In DNA form, the CDR3 reads TGTGCCAGCAGTTACGAACAGGGGATAAGCAATCAGCCCCAGCATTTT. Translating gives CASSYEQGISNQPQHF.

The genes are TRBV7-9 and TRBJ2-1; 8 positions agree with TRBD1. V dropped 4 bases and J dropped 8; count of bases not matched to a gene: 13. This CDR3 contains 16 residues. Germline lookup yields CDR1 SEHNR and CDR2 FQNEAQ (reference sequence). CDR3 protein: CASSSGQGGDLHEQFF. DNA of the CDR3: TGTGCCAGCAGCTCAGGACAGGGAGGTGACCTACATGAGCAGTTCTTC.

CDR3 sequence reads: CASSPRTGNYEQYF. CDR3 sequence (DNA): TGTGCCAGCAGCCCAAGGACAGGCAACTACGAGCAGTACTTC. This chain uses TRBV5-8 with TRBJ2-7, with 7 bases aligning to TRBD1. The trim removed 4 bases at V and 3 bases at J, leaving 7 bases unmatched. Germline CDR1 and CDR2: SGHTS and YDEGEE. The CDR3 spans 14 residues.

The V and J genes are TRBV24-1 and TRBJ1-1; D is unresolved. The CDR3 sequence is 13 residues long. The V end was cut by 5 bases, the J end by 0 bases, with 6 bases between. Germline V gene lookup returns CDR1 KGHDR and CDR2 SFDVKD. The CDR3 here is CATSAAMNTEAFF. The CDR3 bases are TGTGCCACCAGTGCCGCGATGAACACTGAAGCTTTCTTT.

This chain connects TRBV10-1 to TRBJ1-2; D is ambiguous. V lost 8 bases and J 0 bases, leaving 25 bases between the germline ends. The CDR3 is 18 amino acids. From germline, CDR1 is WNHNN and CDR2 SYGVQD (reference sequence). CDR3 bases: TGCGCCAGCCCACCCAGACGGGAAACCCGCGGCGCTAACTATGGCTACACCTTC. It codes for CASPPRRETRGANYGYTF.

The chain uses TRBV9 and TRBJ1-2; 8 bases line up with TRBD1. The CDR3 contains 15 residues. V trimming: 0 bases; J trimming: 3 bases; junction bases outside the gene matches: 4. CDR1 SGDLS and CDR2 YYNGEE come from the germline V gene. CDR3 protein: CASSVDQGADYGYTF. The DNA for the CDR3 is TGTGCCAGCAGCGTAGACCAGGGGGCCGACTATGGCTACACCTTC.

The chain employs TRBV3-1 (or the pseudogene TRBV3-2) and TRBJ1-1, with 9 bases aligning to TRBD1. The length of the CDR3 is 14 residues. The ends lost 1 base at V and 3 bases at J; junction bases unmatched: 0. Germline V gene lookup returns CDR1 LGHDT and CDR2 YNNKEL (reference sequence). The CDR3 sequence is CASSQGTGDTEAFF. The CDR3 nucleotides are TGTGCCAGCAGCCAAGGGACAGGGGACACTGAAGCTTTCTTT.

This clone was seen a single time. The rearrangement links TRBV4-3 to TRBJ1-5; D remains ambiguous. The CDR3 is 13 residues long. Germline values: CDR1 LGHNA, CDR2 YSLEER. Trimming removed 1 base from V and 5 bases from J, with 6 bases in between. The DNA for the CDR3 is TGCGCCAGCAGCCAAGGGGAGGATCAGCCCCAGCATTTT. It yields the protein CASSQGEDQPQHF.

The V gene is TRBV6-1, the J gene TRBJ1-5; D is possibly TRBD1 (5 bases). The CDR3 consists of 15 residues. V gave up 2 bases and J gave up 9 bases, with 17 bases separating them. The germline gives CDR1 MNHNS, CDR2 SASEGT. Here the CDR3 reads CASSEQVGDGGPQHF. The CDR3 DNA follows: TGTGCCAGCAGTGAACAAGTGGGGGACGGTGGGCCCCAGCATTTT.

This clone appeared a few times. Different DNA sequences within this sample yield the same CDR3. The chain employs TRBV6-2 or TRBV6-3 and TRBJ1-1; possible D gene TRBD1, 5 bases. Trimming took off 2 bases at V and 1 base at J, with 8 bases between the two ends. The CDR3 is 14 residues long. Germline CDR1 is MNHEY and CDR2 is SVGEGT. CDR3 in DNA: TGTGCCAGCAGTTACCAAACAGGGAACACTGAAGCTTTCTTT. This encodes CASSYQTGNTEAFF.

The rearrangement uses TRBV7-2 and TRBJ2-7; 8 bases are a match to TRBD1. The germline gives CDR1 SGHTA, CDR2 FQGNSA. After removal of 5 bases from V and 2 bases from J, the junction contained 8 bases not matched to a gene. The CDR3 loop spans 15 amino acids. In DNA form, the CDR3 reads TGTGCCAGCAGCAAGGACAGGGTCGGAGCCTACGAGCAGTACTTC. Encoded protein: CASSKDRVGAYEQYF.

V gene TRBV7-3 combines with J gene TRBJ2-1; D gene uncertain. Germline CDR1 and CDR2: SGHTA and FQGTGA. There are 15 residues in the CDR3. The V gene lost 5 bases and the J gene lost 3 bases, with 14 bases spanning the gap. The CDR3 sequence: CASSPANSNYNEQFF. CDR3 in DNA: TGTGCCAGCAGCCCGGCCAACTCCAACTACAATGAGCAGTTCTTC.

To note about this clone: Other DNA sequences of this sample code for an identical CDR3. V is TRBV19 and J is TRBJ2-7, with 11 bases fitting TRBD2. Germline loops: CDR1 LNHDA, CDR2 SQIVND (reference sequence). The CDR3 covers 15 residues. V shed 1 base, J shed 2 bases, and the junction held 1 base outside the gene matches. The CDR3 bases are TGTGCCAGTAGTATAGGGGGACTAGCGGCCTACGAGCAGTACTTC. Protein sequence: CASSIGGLAAYEQYF.

CDR3 in amino acids: CASSESSRRANTGELFF. The CDR3 DNA is TGCGCCAGCAGTGAATCCTCCAGGCGAGCGAACACCGGGGAGCTGTTTTTT. The V call is TRBV10-2, the J call TRBJ2-2; D unresolved. V lost 3 bases to trimming and J lost 0 bases, with 14 bases between them. The germline V gene encodes CDR1 WSHSY and CDR2 SAAADI. The CDR3 runs to 17 residues.

Details on this clone: Other DNA variants within this sample encode the same CDR3. This sequence joins TRBV2 and TRBJ2-1; tentatively, D is TRBD1 (5 bases). CDR3 size: 13 residues. CDR1 is SNHLY, CDR2 FYNNEI, per germline. V was shortened by 4 bases and J by 5 bases, with 9 bases between the two germline ends. The CDR3 sequence: CASSARQNNEQFF. The CDR3 DNA reads as TGTGCCAGCAGTGCCCGACAGAACAATGAGCAGTTCTTC.

The chain combines TRBV3-1 (or the pseudogene TRBV3-2) with TRBJ1-2; D unclear. Per the germline V gene, CDR1 is LGHDT and CDR2 is YNNKEL (reference sequence). The CDR3 totals 15 residues. Trimming shortened V by 2 bases and J by 0 bases, and 10 bases separated the two germline ends. Written as DNA, the CDR3 is TGTGCCAGCAGCCAAAGTGGGTTAGCTAACTATGGCTACACCTTC. This translates into CASSQSGLANYGYTF.